What follows are 23 T cell receptor beta chains derived from one specimen sequenced in a study of T-cell reconstitution after alpha-beta-depleted transplantation in children. Unique molecular identifiers featured in how the TCRbeta library was prepared. MiXCR, applied by TCRdb to the PCR reads, yields one record per CDR3 protein. In the table there are 500,000 to 600,000 distinct CDR3 sequences, approximately 32% of which are singletons. The material was PBMCs from the stem cell graft donor, obtained from the stem cell graft. The origin of the receptors is a human donor who donated a stem cell graft to a child with aplastic anemia.

This clonotype was counted many times. The chain joins TRBV20-1 to TRBJ2-7; 10 bases line up with TRBD1. The germline gives CDR1 DFQATT, CDR2 SNEGSKA (reference sequence). The CDR3 is 14 amino acids. After removal of 3 bases from V and 6 bases from J, the junction contained 8 bases not matched to a gene. The CDR3 DNA is TGCAGTGCTAGGGGGGGGACAGGGGTGGGCGAGCAGTACTTC. This translates into CSARGGTGVGEQYF.

The chain is built from TRBV19 and TRBJ1-1, with a possible D match to TRBD1 (5 bases). The ends were cut back, 3 bases at V and 7 bases at J, with 9 bases in the middle. The germline V gene encodes CDR1 LNHDA and CDR2 SQIVND (reference sequence). The CDR3 sequence is 12 residues long. CDR3 in amino acids: CASSIGAVEAFF. The CDR3 bases are TGTGCCAGTAGTATCGGGGCAGTTGAAGCTTTCTTT.

This clonotype was detected many times. This chain links TRBV20-1 with TRBJ2-1; the D is unclear. The CDR3 sequence is 11 residues long. Germline CDR1 reads DFQATT; CDR2 reads SNEGSKA (reference sequence). V lost 7 bases and J lost 2, with 6 bases in between. CDR3 sequence: CSEEAYNEQFF. CDR3 DNA sequence: TGCAGTGAGGAAGCCTACAATGAGCAGTTCTTC.

A few counts support this clonotype. The chain combines TRBV20-1 with TRBJ2-3; perhaps TRBD1 as D (6 bases). CDR1 is DFQATT and CDR2 is SNEGSKA in the germline V gene (reference sequence). Trimming took 4 bases from V and 1 from J, leaving 24 bases between them. The CDR3 runs 18 residues. CDR3 amino acids: CSAIPPDRPPDGTDTQYF. Written as DNA, the CDR3 is TGCAGTGCTATCCCCCCCGACAGGCCCCCGGATGGCACAGATACGCAGTATTTT.

This clonotype was seen only a few times. The CDR3 loop is CASTKSSGAYNEQFF. The CDR3 DNA is TGTGCCAGCACTAAATCTAGCGGGGCTTACAATGAGCAGTTCTTC. V and J are TRBV6-1 and TRBJ2-1; 9 nucleotides match TRBD2. The CDR3 is made up of 15 amino acids. J lost 4 bases, V lost 7 bases, and 8 bases had no gene match. Germline V CDR1 and CDR2: MNHNS, SASEGT.

This clonotype was observed a handful of times. The chain joins TRBV30 to TRBJ2-7; D call uncertain. V was pared by 3 bases and J by 6 bases, with 12 bases between. The CDR3 is made up of 12 amino acids. Looked up from germline, CDR1 is GTSNPN and CDR2 is SVGIG (reference sequence). CDR3 sequence: CAWSRSKAEQYF. The CDR3 bases are TGTGCCTGGAGCCGATCGAAAGCCGAGCAGTACTTC. Full variable domain (rest looked up from reference TRBV30 and TRBJ2-7): SQTIHQWPATLVQPVGSPLSLECTVEGTSNPNLYWYRQAAGRGLQLLFYSVGIGQISSEVPQNLSASRPQDRQFILSSKKLLLSDSGFYLCAWSRSKAEQYFGPGTRLTVT.

The chain is built from TRBV29-1 and TRBJ2-1; possible D gene TRBD2, 5 bases. V gave up 6 bases and J gave up 7 bases, with 19 bases separating them. The germline V gene has CDR1 SQVTM and CDR2 ANQGSEA. The CDR3 sequence is 14 residues long. The CDR3 sequence is CSVGMRTLGNEQFF. The CDR3, as DNA: TGCAGCGTGGGAATGAGGACTCTCGGGAATGAGCAGTTCTTC.

The chain has TRBV5-1 and TRBJ2-1, with TRBD2 matching over 16 bases. Germline CDR1 reads SGHRS; CDR2 reads YFSETQ. CDR3 length: 17 amino acids. The J segment lost 7 bases and the V segment lost 3 bases, leaving 7 bases of the junction unmatched. CDR3 protein: CASSYGTSGRGANEQFF. The DNA of the CDR3 is TGCGCCAGCAGCTACGGGACTAGCGGGAGGGGAGCGAATGAGCAGTTCTTC.

This clonotype was picked up a small number of times. The gene calls are TRBV7-2 and TRBJ2-3; 7 bases are a match to TRBD1. Unmatched junction bases numbered 10, after V lost 5 bases and J lost 5 bases. The CDR3 sequence is 15 residues long. Germline values: CDR1 SGHTA, CDR2 FQGNSA. This chain's CDR3 is CASSRIGGAGDTQYF. The CDR3 region has the DNA TGTGCCAGCAGCCGTATAGGGGGCGCAGGAGATACGCAGTATTTT.

CDR3 sequence reads: CASTQPSGSIADTQYF. CDR3 sequence (DNA): TGCGCCAGCACTCAACCTAGCGGGAGCATCGCAGATACGCAGTATTTT. The chain uses TRBV5-1 and TRBJ2-3, with TRBD2 matching 10 bases. With V trimmed by 6 bases and J by 4 bases, 11 bases remained unmatched. Germline CDR1 and CDR2: SGHRS and YFSETQ. CDR3 length: 16 amino acids.

This clonotype was detected only a few times. The V gene is TRBV18, the J gene TRBJ1-1; D call uncertain. Trimming removed 0 bases from V and 0 bases from J, with 11 bases in between. CDR1 is KGHSH and CDR2 is LQKENI in the germline V gene. The CDR3 loop spans 16 amino acids. CDR3 sequence: CASSPPLTGVNTEAFF. CDR3 nucleotides: TGTGCCAGCTCACCACCGCTCACCGGGGTGAACACTGAAGCTTTCTTT. The full variable domain, completed using reference TRBV18 and TRBJ1-1, is NAGVMQNPRHLVRRRGQEARLRCSPMKGHSHVYWYRQLPEEGLKFMVYLQKENIIDESGMPKERFSAEFPKEGPSILRIQQVVRGDSAAYFCASSPPLTGVNTEAFFGQGTRLTVV.

This clonotype was counted between two and nine times. The chain combines TRBV12-3 or TRBV12-4 with TRBJ2-3; 11 bases are a match to TRBD2. V lost 3 bases to trimming and J lost 2 bases; unmatched junction nucleotides: 4. The CDR3 runs 16 residues. In DNA, the CDR3 is TGTGCCAGCAGTTTTGGGGGACTAGCGGCCACAGATACGCAGTATTTT. Protein sequence: CASSFGGLAATDTQYF.

The V gene is TRBV5-8, the J gene TRBJ2-7; D ambiguous. Trimming removed 2 bases at V and 1 base at J, with 13 bases between. The CDR3 is 15 residues long. CDR1 and CDR2 from the germline V gene are SGHTS and YDEGEE. The DNA for the CDR3 is TGTGCCAGCAGCTTCTGGGCTCAAAAATCCTACGAGCAGTACTTC. Translating it yields CASSFWAQKSYEQYF.

Ten or more counts support this clonotype. The chain couples TRBV6-5 to TRBJ2-7; 9 bases fit TRBD1. J was trimmed by 4 bases and V by 4 bases; bases with no gene match: 5. The germline V gene has CDR1 MNHEY and CDR2 SVGAGI. This CDR3 contains 14 residues. The CDR3 DNA sequence: TGTGCCAGCAGTTCGGGACAGGGAAATTACGAGCAGTACTTC. It encodes CASSSGQGNYEQYF.

This clonotype was observed once. This chain connects TRBV4-3 to TRBJ1-6; D may be TRBD1 (5 bases). CDR1 is LGHNA and CDR2 is YSLEER in the germline V gene. The CDR3 runs to 13 residues. With 2 bases removed from V and 10 bases from J, the gap between germline ends came to 9 bases. The DNA of the CDR3 is TGCGCCAGCAGCCAATCAGGGAGATCACCCCTCCACTTT. Translation gives CASSQSGRSPLHF.

This chain connects TRBV5-1 to TRBJ2-5; 7 bases agree with TRBD2. This CDR3 contains 14 residues. J lost 4 bases, V lost 3 bases, and 6 bases had no gene match. Per germline, CDR1 SGHRS and CDR2 YFSETQ. For the CDR3, the DNA is TGCGCCAGCAGCTCAGGCAGCGGGACAGAGACCCAGTACTTC. Encoded protein: CASSSGSGTETQYF.

The chain recombines TRBV7-9 with TRBJ1-2; 8 bases fit TRBD1. The CDR3 is made up of 13 amino acids. With 5 bases clipped from V and 8 bases from J, the junction kept 7 bases outside the gene matches. Germline CDR1 SEHNR, CDR2 FQNEAQ (reference sequence). CDR3: CASSPGQGAGYTF. CDR3 in DNA: TGTGCCAGCAGCCCCGGACAGGGTGCGGGCTACACCTTC.

The rearrangement links TRBV4-3 to TRBJ1-2; no clear D. The CDR3 has 15 amino acids. Germline CDR1 LGHNA, CDR2 YSLEER. Trimming shortened V by 0 bases and J by 4 bases, and 12 bases separated the two germline ends. The CDR3 DNA reads TGCGCCAGCAGCCAAGAATCCACGATACCCTATGGCTACACCTTC. This translates into CASSQESTIPYGYTF.

The V gene is TRBV11-3, the J gene TRBJ2-7; 11 nucleotides agree with TRBD1. Germline V CDR1 and CDR2: SGHNT, YENEEA. This CDR3 region has 14 residues. V was clipped by 4 bases and J by 6 bases; unmatched bases: 5. The CDR3 DNA reads as TGTGCCAGCAGCTCGGGACAGGGGGGGGCCGAGCAGTACTTC. Amino acid sequence: CASSSGQGGAEQYF.

A few counts support this clonotype. This sequence joins TRBV7-8 and TRBJ2-5, with TRBD2 identical over 15 bases. V lost 5 bases and J lost 5; bases outside the gene matches: 3. Germline V gene lookup returns CDR1 SGHVS and CDR2 FQNEAQ. The CDR3 contains 15 residues. CDR3 nucleotides: TGTGCCAGCAGCCGGGGACTAGCGGGAGGTGAGACCCAGTACTTC. It encodes CASSRGLAGGETQYF.

This sequence joins TRBV7-8 and TRBJ2-3; no firm D call. The CDR3 has 14 amino acids. Trimming cost V 2 bases and J 3 bases, with 9 bases left between them. Germline V gene data show CDR1 as SGHVS and CDR2 as FQNEAQ. The CDR3 region is CASSLTAQTDTQYF. In DNA, the CDR3 is TGTGCCAGCAGCTTAACAGCCCAAACAGATACGCAGTATTTT.

This clonotype was picked up a small number of times. The V call is TRBV7-2, the J call TRBJ2-2; weak D call: TRBD1 (5 bases). The V gene's germline CDR1 is SGHTA and CDR2 FQGNSA. The CDR3 is 14 residues long. Deletions cut 4 bases from V and 5 bases from J, with 11 bases between. In DNA, the CDR3 is TGTGCCAGCAGCTCTACCCCAGGGACCGGGGAGCTGTTTTTT. It is translated as CASSSTPGTGELFF.

The rearrangement links TRBV18 to TRBJ2-1; 10 bases line up with TRBD2. Trimming at V came to 6 bases and at J to 6 bases, leaving 8 bases not matched to a gene. Germline CDR1 and CDR2: KGHSH and LQKENI. This CDR3 comprises 15 residues. The CDR3 here is CASSPGLALINEQFF. CDR3 nucleotides: TGTGCCAGCTCGCCGGGACTAGCGTTGATCAATGAGCAGTTCTTC.